Sequencing of this T cell receptor (beta chain) was carried out in a study of blood T cell repertoires in COVID-19. As for the study in general: Samples of COVID-19 (acute and convalescent) were obtained from the United States, Italy and Spain. Sources were T cells, B-cell-depleted T cells, or PBMCs; the material itself was cDNA or gDNA.

Authors' analysis steps: Amplification from reference gene primers served as the basis for estimated nucleated cell counts. Sequenced by immunoSEQ multiplex PCR; TCRdb stores in-frame clones only, minus some. V, J and clone size are taken as reported in that table, and D and trimming were inferred from the DNA itself. The top ten hold over 12% of the sample, which has just over 150,000 clones, approximately 92% seen once. Germline CDR1 is MGHRA and CDR2 is YSYEKL. This CDR3 is built from 15 residues. With 1 base removed from V and 2 bases from J, the gap between germline ends came to 12 bases. The V and J genes are TRBV4-1 and TRBJ2-7; tentative D call: TRBD1 (6 bases). Sequencing input: peripheral blood. This receptor was taken from a woman in her forties with acute or convalescent COVID-19. The CDR3 protein is CASSQVLTGPYEQYF. The DNA of the CDR3 is TGCGCCAGCAGCCAAGTCTTGACAGGCCCCTACGAGCAGTACTTC.